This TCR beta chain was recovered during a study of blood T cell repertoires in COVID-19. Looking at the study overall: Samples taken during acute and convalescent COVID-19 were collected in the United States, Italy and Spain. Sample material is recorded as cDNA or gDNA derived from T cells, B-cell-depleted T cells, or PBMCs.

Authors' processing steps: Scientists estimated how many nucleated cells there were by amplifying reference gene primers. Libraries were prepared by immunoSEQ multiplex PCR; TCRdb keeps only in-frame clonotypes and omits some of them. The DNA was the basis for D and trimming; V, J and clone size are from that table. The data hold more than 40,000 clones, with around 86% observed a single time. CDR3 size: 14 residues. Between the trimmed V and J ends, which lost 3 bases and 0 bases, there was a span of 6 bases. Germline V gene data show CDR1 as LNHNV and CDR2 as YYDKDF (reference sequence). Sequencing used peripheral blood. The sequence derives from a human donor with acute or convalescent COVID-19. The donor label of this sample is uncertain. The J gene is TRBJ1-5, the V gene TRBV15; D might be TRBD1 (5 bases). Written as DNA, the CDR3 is TGTGCCACCAGCAGGACAGTTAGCAATCAGCCCCAGCATTTT. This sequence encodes CATSRTVSNQPQHF.